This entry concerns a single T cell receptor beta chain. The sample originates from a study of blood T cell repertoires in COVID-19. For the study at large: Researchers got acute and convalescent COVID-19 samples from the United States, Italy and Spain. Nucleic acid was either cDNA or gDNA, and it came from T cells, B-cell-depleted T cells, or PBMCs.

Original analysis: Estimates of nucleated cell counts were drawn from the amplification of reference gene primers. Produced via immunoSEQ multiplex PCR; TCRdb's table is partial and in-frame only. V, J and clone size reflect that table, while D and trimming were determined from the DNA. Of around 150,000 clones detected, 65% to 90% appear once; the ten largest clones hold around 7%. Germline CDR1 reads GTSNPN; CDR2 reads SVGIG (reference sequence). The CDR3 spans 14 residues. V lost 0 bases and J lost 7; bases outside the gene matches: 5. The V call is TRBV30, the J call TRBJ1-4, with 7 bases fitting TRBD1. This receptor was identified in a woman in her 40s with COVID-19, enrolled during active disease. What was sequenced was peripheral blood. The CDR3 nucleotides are TGTGCCTGGAGTGTTGGAGGGGACAGTGAAAAACTGTTTTTT. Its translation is CAWSVGGDSEKLFF.